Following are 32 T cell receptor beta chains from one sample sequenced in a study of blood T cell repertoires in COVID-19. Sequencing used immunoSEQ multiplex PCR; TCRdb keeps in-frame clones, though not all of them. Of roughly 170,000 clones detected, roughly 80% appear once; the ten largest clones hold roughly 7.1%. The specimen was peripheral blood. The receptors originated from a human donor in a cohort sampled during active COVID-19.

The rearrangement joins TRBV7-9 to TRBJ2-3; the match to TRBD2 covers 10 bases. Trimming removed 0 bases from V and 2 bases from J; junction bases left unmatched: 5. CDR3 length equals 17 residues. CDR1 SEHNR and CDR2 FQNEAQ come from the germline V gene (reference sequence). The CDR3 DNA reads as TGTGCCAGCAGCTTAGCGTTTAGCGGGGGGAACACAGATACGCAGTATTTT. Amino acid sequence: CASSLAFSGGNTDTQYF.

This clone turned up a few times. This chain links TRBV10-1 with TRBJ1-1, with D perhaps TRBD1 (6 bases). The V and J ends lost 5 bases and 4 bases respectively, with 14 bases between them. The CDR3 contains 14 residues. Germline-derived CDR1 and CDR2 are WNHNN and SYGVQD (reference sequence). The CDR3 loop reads CASSSTGLGTEAFF. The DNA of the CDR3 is TGCGCCAGCAGTAGCACAGGGTTGGGCACTGAAGCTTTCTTT.

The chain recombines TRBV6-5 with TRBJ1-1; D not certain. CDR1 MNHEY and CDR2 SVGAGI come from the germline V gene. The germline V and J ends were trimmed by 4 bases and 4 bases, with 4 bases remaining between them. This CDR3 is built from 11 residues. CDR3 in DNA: TGTGCCAGCAGTTCCATCACTGAAGCTTTCTTT. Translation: CASSSITEAFF.

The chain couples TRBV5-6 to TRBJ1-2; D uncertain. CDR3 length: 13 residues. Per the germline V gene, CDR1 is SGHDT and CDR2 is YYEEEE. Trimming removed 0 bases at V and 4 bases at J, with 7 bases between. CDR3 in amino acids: CASSLAGSYGYTF. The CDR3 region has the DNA TGTGCCAGCAGCTTGGCAGGTTCCTATGGCTACACCTTC. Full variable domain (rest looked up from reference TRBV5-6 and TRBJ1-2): DAGVTQSPTHLIKTRGQQVTLRCSPKSGHDTVSWYQQALGQGPQFIFQYYEEEERQRGNFPDRFSGHQFPNYSSELNVNALLLGDSALYLCASSLAGSYGYTFGSGTRLTVV.

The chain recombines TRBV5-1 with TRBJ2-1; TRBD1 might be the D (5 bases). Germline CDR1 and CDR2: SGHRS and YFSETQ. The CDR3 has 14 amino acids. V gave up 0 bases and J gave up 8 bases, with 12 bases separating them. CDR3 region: CASSLGAQGDEQFF. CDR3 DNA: TGCGCCAGCAGCTTGGGGGCCCAGGGCGATGAGCAGTTCTTC.

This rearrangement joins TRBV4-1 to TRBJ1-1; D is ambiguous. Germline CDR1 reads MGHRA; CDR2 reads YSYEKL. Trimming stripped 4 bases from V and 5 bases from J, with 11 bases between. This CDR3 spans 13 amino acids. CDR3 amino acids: CASSLTAGTEAFF. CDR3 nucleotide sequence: TGCGCCAGCAGCCTCACGGCGGGGACTGAAGCTTTCTTT.

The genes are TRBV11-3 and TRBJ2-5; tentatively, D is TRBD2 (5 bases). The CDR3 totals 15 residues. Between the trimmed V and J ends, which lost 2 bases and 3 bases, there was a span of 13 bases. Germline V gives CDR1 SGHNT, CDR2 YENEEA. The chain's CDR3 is CASSLSGNMEETQYF. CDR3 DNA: TGTGCCAGCAGCTTAAGCGGTAATATGGAAGAGACCCAGTACTTC.

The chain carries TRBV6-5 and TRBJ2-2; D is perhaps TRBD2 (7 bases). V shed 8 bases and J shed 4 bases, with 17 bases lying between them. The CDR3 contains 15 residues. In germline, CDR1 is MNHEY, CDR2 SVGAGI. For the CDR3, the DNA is TGTGCCAGCCAAGGGGGGGACGACCTCACCGGGGAGCTGTTTTTT. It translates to CASQGGDDLTGELFF.

The CDR3 spells CASSLGQFNEQFF. DNA of the CDR3: TGTGCCAGCAGCCTCGGACAGTTTAATGAGCAGTTCTTC. This chain uses TRBV3-1 (or the pseudogene TRBV3-2) with TRBJ2-1; a weak D match, TRBD1 (6 bases). V shed 4 bases and J shed 7 bases, with 11 bases lying between them. The germline V gene has CDR1 LGHDT and CDR2 YNNKEL (reference sequence). The CDR3 runs 13 residues.

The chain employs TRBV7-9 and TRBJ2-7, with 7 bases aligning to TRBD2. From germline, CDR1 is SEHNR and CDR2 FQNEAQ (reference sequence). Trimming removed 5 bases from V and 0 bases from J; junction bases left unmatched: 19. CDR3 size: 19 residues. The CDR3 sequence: CASSQTLGFGSGDSYEQYF. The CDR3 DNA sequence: TGTGCCAGCAGCCAGACCCTCGGTTTCGGAAGCGGGGACTCCTACGAGCAGTACTTC. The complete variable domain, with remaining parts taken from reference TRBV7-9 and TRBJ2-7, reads DTGVSQNPRHKITKRGQNVTFRCDPISEHNRLYWYRQTLGQGPEFLTYFQNEAQLEKSRLLSDRFSAERPKGSFSTLEIQRTEQGDSAMYLCASSQTLGFGSGDSYEQYFGPGTRLTVT.

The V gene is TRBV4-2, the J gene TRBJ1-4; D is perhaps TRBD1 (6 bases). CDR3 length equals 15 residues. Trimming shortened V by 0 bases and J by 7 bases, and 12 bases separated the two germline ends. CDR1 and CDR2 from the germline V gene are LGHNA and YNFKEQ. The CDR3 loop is CASSQDPPTGEKLFF. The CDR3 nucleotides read TGTGCCAGCAGCCAAGATCCACCGACAGGTGAAAAACTGTTTTTT.

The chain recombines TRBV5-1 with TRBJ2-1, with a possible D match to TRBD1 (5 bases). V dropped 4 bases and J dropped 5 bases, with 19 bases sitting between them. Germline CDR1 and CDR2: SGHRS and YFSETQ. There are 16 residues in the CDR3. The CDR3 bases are TGCGCCAGCAGCCAGGTGAAGGGGTGGGGAAACAATGAGCAGTTCTTC. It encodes CASSQVKGWGNNEQFF.

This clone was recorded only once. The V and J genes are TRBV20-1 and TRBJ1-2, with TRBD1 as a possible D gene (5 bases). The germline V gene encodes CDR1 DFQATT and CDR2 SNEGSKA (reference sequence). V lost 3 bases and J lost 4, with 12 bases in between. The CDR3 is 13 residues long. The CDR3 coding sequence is TGCAGTGCTAGTTTACCGGGGGGCTATGGCTACACCTTC. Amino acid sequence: CSASLPGGYGYTF.

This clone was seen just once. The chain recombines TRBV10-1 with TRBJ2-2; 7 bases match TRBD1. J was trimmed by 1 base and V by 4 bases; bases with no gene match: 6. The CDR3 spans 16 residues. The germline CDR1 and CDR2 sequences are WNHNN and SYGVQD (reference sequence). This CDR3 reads CASSGGGTKNTGELFF. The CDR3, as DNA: TGCGCCAGCAGTGGAGGGGGCACAAAGAACACCGGGGAGCTGTTTTTT.

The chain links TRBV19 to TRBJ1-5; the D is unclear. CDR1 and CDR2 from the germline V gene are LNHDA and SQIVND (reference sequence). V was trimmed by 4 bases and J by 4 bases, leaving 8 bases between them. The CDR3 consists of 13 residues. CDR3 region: CASSRRGNQPQHF. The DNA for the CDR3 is TGTGCCAGTAGTAGGCGAGGGAATCAGCCCCAGCATTTT.

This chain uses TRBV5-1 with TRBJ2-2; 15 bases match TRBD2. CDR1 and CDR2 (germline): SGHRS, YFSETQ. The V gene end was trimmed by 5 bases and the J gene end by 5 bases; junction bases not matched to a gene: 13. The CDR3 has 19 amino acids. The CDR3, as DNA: TGCGCCAGCAGTCCCGGGACTAGCGGGGGGCCCCCCGGGACCGGGGAGCTGTTTTTT. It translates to CASSPGTSGGPPGTGELFF.

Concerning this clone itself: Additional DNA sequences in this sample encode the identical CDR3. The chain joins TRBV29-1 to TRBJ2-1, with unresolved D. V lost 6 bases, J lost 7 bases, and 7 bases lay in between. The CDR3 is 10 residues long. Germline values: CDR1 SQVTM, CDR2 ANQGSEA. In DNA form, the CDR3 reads TGCAGCGTCGAGAGGAATGAGCAGTTCTTC. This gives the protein CSVERNEQFF.

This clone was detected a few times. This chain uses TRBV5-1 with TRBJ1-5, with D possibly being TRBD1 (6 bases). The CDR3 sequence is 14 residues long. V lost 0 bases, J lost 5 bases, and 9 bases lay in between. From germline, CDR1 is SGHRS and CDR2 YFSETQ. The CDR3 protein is CASSLVAGDQPQHF. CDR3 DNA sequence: TGCGCCAGCAGCTTGGTGGCAGGGGATCAGCCCCAGCATTTT.

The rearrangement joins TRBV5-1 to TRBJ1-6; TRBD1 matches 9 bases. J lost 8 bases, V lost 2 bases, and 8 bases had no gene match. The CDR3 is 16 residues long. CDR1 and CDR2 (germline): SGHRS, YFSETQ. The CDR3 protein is CASSFEPGQGDSPLHF. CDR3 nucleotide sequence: TGCGCCAGCAGCTTTGAACCGGGACAGGGAGATTCACCCCTCCACTTT.

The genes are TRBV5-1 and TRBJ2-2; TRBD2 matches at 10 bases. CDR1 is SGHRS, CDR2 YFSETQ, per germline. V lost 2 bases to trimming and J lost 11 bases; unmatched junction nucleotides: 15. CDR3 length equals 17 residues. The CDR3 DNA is TGCGCCAGCAGCTTAACGAGCGGGGGGGCCGTGGTACCCGAGCTGTTTTTT. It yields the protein CASSLTSGGAVVPELFF.

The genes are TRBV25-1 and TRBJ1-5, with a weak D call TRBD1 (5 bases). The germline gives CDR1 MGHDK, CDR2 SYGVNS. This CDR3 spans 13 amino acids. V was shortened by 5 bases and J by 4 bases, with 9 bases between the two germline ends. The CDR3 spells CASSPGGNQPQHF. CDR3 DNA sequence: TGTGCCAGCAGTCCTGGGGGGAATCAGCCCCAGCATTTT. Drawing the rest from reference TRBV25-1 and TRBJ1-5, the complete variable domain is EADIYQTPRYLVIGTGKKITLECSQTMGHDKMYWYQQDPGMELHLIHYSYGVNSTEKGDLSSESTVSRIRTEHFPLTLESARPSHTSQYLCASSPGGNQPQHFGDGTRLSIL.

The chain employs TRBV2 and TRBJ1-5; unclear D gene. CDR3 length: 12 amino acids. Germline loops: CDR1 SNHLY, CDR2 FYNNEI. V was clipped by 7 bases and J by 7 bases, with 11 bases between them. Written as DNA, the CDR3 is TGTGCCAGCAAACGGGTCGGCCAGCCCCAGCATTTT. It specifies CASKRVGQPQHF.

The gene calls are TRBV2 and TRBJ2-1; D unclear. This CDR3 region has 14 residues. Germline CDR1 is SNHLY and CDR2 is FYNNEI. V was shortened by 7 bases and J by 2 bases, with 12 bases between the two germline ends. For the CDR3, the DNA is TGTGCCAGCAAGCTCGAAACTACCTACAATGAGCAGTTCTTC. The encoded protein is CASKLETTYNEQFF.

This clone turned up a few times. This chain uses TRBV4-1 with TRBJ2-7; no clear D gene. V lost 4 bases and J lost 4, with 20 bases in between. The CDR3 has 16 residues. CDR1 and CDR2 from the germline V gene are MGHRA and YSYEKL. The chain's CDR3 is CASSPPVVRNRYEQYF. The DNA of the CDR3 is TGCGCCAGCAGCCCCCCTGTCGTCAGGAACCGATACGAGCAGTACTTC.

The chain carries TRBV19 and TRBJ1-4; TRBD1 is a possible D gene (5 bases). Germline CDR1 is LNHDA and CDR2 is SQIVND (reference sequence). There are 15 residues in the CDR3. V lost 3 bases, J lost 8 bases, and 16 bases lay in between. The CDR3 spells CASSIWARGGEKLFF. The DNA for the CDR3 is TGTGCCAGTAGTATTTGGGCCCGCGGGGGGGAAAAACTGTTTTTT.

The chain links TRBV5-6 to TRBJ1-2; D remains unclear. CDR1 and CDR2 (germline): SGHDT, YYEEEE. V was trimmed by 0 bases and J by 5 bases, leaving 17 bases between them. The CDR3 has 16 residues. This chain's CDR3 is CASSLDEGQNWYGYTF. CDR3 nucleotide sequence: TGTGCCAGCAGCTTGGACGAGGGTCAAAATTGGTATGGCTACACCTTC. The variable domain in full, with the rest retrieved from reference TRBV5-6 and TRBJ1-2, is DAGVTQSPTHLIKTRGQQVTLRCSPKSGHDTVSWYQQALGQGPQFIFQYYEEEERQRGNFPDRFSGHQFPNYSSELNVNALLLGDSALYLCASSLDEGQNWYGYTFGSGTRLTVV.

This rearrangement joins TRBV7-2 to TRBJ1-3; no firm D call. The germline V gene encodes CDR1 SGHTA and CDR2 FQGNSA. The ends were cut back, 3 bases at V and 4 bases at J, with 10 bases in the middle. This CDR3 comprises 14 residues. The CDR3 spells CASSLNRLGNTIYF. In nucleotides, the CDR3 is TGTGCCAGCAGCTTGAATCGACTGGGAAACACCATATATTTT. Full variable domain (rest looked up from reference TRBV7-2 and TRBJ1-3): GAGVSQSPSNKVTEKGKDVELRCDPISGHTALYWYRQSLGQGLEFLIYFQGNSAPDKSGLPSDRFSAERTGGSVSTLTIQRTQQEDSAVYLCASSLNRLGNTIYFGEGSWLTVV.

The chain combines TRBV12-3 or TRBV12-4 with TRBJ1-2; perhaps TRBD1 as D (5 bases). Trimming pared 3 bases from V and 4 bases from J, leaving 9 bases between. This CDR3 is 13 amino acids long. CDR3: CASSLRDSYGYTF. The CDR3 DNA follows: TGTGCCAGCAGTTTGAGAGACAGCTATGGCTACACCTTC.

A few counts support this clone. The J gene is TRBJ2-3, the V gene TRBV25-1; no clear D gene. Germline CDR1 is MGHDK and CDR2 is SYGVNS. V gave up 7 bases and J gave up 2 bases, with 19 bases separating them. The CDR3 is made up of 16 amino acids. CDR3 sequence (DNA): TGTGCCAGCAAAAAGCGACGAACACCTTTCACAGATACGCAGTATTTT. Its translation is CASKKRRTPFTDTQYF.

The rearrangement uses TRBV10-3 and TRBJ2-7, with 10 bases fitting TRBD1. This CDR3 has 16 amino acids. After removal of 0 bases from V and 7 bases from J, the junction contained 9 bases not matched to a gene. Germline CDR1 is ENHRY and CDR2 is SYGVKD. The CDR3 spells CAISESVGQGIREQYF. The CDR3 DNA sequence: TGTGCCATCAGTGAGTCGGTGGGACAGGGGATTCGGGAGCAGTACTTC.

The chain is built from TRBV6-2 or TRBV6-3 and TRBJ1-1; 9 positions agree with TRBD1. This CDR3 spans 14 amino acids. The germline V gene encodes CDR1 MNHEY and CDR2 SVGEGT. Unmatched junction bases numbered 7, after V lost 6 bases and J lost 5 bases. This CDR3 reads CASSTYRGRTEAFF. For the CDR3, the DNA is TGTGCCAGCAGCACCTACAGGGGGCGGACTGAAGCTTTCTTT.

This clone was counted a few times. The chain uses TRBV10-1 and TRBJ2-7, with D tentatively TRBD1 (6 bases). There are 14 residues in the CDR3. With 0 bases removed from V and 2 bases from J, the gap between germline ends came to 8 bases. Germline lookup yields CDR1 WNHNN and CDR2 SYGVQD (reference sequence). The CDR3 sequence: CASSESHRAYEQYF. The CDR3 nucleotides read TGCGCCAGCAGTGAGTCCCACAGGGCCTACGAGCAGTACTTC.